The rows below give T cell receptor beta chains drawn from one sample of a study of blood T cells in healthy people across ages. TCRdb reanalysed the 5' RACE reads using MiXCR and keeps one entry per CDR3 protein. Seen here are some 900,000 distinct CDR3 sequences, about 48% observed once, and the top ten hold around 15%. Sequenced material: blood. Every receptor here comes from a man younger than 40 in good health. CDR3s include the opening cysteine and the closing phenylalanine or tryptophan. A D gene is named only where the DNA matches it firmly. Clone size is shown for a subset of rows, as once, few, many or a class of expanded clone.

clone size	D gene	J gene	V gene	CDR3 protein	CDR3 DNA
once	NA	TRBJ2-7	TRBV9	CASSVGLSPQESYEQYF	TGTGCCAGCAGCGTAGGCCTCTCCCCGCAGGAATCCTACGAGCAGTACTTC
NA	TRBD2	TRBJ2-3	TRBV2	CASSEELADTQYF	TGTGCCAGCAGTGAAGAACTAGCGGATACGCAGTATTTT
few	NA	TRBJ2-7	TRBV14	CASSQAGLEQYF	TGTGCCAGCAGCCAAGCAGGGCTCGAGCAGTACTTC
NA	TRBD1	TRBJ2-1	TRBV11-1	CASTRPTGYVNEQFF	TGTGCCAGCACGCGGCCGACAGGGTACGTCAATGAGCAGTTCTTC
few	TRBD1	TRBJ2-7	TRBV29-1	CSVSRDREVNEQYF	TGCAGCGTTTCGCGGGACAGGGAAGTCAACGAGCAGTACTTC
few	NA	TRBJ2-4	TRBV4-2	CASSPDTRVLAKNIQYF	TGTGCCAGCAGCCCCGATACCAGGGTACTAGCCAAAAACATTCAGTACTTC
NA	NA	TRBJ2-2	TRBV29-1	CSVESGTGELFF	TGCAGCGTTGAAAGCGGTACCGGGGAGCTGTTTTTT
NA	NA	TRBJ1-5	TRBV4-1	CASSRGQNSNQPQHF	TGCGCCAGCAGCCGAGGACAGAATAGCAATCAGCCCCAGCATTTT
NA	NA	TRBJ2-5	TRBV19	CASSIPDRGKQYF	TGTGCCAGTAGTATCCCCGACAGAGGGAAGCAGTACTTC
NA	NA	TRBJ2-5	TRBV3-1	CASSQVSGGGFGNEQYF	TGTGCCAGCAGCCAAGTTAGTGGGGGGGGCTTCGGCAATGAGCAGTACTTC
few	TRBD1	TRBJ2-1	TRBV7-2	CASSATGGNYNEQFF	TGTGCCAGCAGCGCCACAGGGGGCAACTACAATGAGCAGTTCTTC
NA	NA	TRBJ2-7	TRBV7-2	CASSIGMSSYEQYF	TGTGCCAGCAGTATAGGAATGAGCTCCTACGAGCAGTACTTC
NA	TRBD1	TRBJ2-4	TRBV13	CASSFSRTGARGGIQYF	TGTGCCAGCAGCTTTTCCCGGACAGGGGCCCGAGGCGGCATTCAGTACTTC
few	TRBD2	TRBJ2-1	TRBV9	CASSVVASGGLSYNEQFF	TGTGCCAGCAGCGTAGTCGCTAGCGGGGGACTCTCCTACAATGAGCAGTTCTTC
many	NA	TRBJ1-1	TRBV7-9	CASSLGTGTEAFF	TGTGCCAGCAGCCTCGGGACGGGCACTGAAGCTTTCTTT
NA	TRBD1	TRBJ2-3	TRBV25-1	CASRSDRDTDTQYF	TGTGCCAGCAGGTCGGACAGGGACACAGATACGCAGTATTTT
few	NA	TRBJ1-1	TRBV11-3	CASSLAVWGVAYTEAFF	TGTGCCAGCAGCTTAGCGGTTTGGGGGGTTGCTTACACTGAAGCTTTCTTT
once	TRBD2	TRBJ2-3	TRBV4-2	CASSQEGTSGGRGTQYF	TGTGCCAGCAGCCAAGAAGGGACTAGCGGGGGGAGAGGTACGCAGTATTTT
once	NA	TRBJ2-5	TRBV2	CASSEAVGGRETQYF	TGTGCCAGCAGTGAAGCCGTAGGGGGACGGGAGACCCAGTACTTC
NA	NA	TRBJ1-4	TRBV4-3	CASSQEPGAREKLFF	TGCGCCAGCAGCCAAGAGCCGGGGGCGCGTGAAAAACTGTTTTTT
few	TRBD1	TRBJ2-7	TRBV11-3	CASSHSGQGNSYEQYF	TGTGCCAGCAGCCACTCCGGACAGGGGAACTCCTACGAGCAGTACTTC
NA	TRBD1	TRBJ2-7	TRBV29-1	CSVVETGGYEQYF	TGCAGCGTTGTCGAGACAGGGGGTTACGAGCAGTACTTC
NA	TRBD1	TRBJ2-7	TRBV27	CASSPQRAGGFYEQYF	TGTGCCAGCAGTCCCCAACGCGCAGGGGGCTTCTACGAGCAGTACTTC
few	TRBD1	TRBJ1-5	TRBV4-1	CASRRGTGGHQPQHF	TGCGCCAGCAGACGCGGGACAGGGGGCCATCAGCCCCAGCATTTT
NA	TRBD2	TRBJ2-3	TRBV3-1	CASSQEASGGATDTQYF	TGTGCCAGCAGCCAAGAGGCTAGCGGGGGGGCAACAGATACGCAGTATTTT
few	TRBD2	TRBJ2-5	TRBV12-3/TRBV12-4	CASSLSSGGGETQYF	TGTGCCAGCAGTTTGAGTAGCGGGGGAGGAGAGACCCAGTACTTC
NA	TRBD1	TRBJ2-1	TRBV7-2	CASSPDRGRLEQFF	TGTGCCAGCAGCCCGGACAGGGGGCGCCTTGAGCAGTTCTTC
few	NA	TRBJ2-3	TRBV15	CATSRSPGSQPAGTDTQYF	TGTGCCACCAGCAGATCTCCGGGGTCCCAACCGGCTGGCACAGATACGCAGTATTTT
NA	TRBD1	TRBJ2-7	TRBV10-3	CAASGTDSYERYF	TGTGCCGCCTCCGGGACAGACTCCTACGAGCGGTACTTC
few	NA	TRBJ2-1	TRBV5-1	CASSPRAGGIADNEQFF	TGCGCCAGCAGCCCCAGGGCTGGGGGGATAGCCGACAATGAGCAGTTCTTC
NA	NA	TRBJ1-3	TRBV29-1	CSVEGGRSGNTIYF	TGCAGCGTTGAAGGAGGTCGGAGTGGAAACACCATATATTTT
once	TRBD1	TRBJ1-1	TRBV6-2/TRBV6-3	CASSYRGTGNTEAFF	TGTGCCAGCAGTTACCGCGGGACAGGGAACACTGAAGCTTTCTTT
NA	TRBD1	TRBJ1-2	TRBV28	CASSSQGAGGSGYTF	TGTGCCAGCAGTTCCCAAGGTGCAGGGGGAAGTGGCTACACCTTC
NA	TRBD2	TRBJ2-5	TRBV27	CASSALAGAQETQYF	TGTGCCAGCAGTGCGCTAGCGGGGGCACAAGAGACCCAGTACTTC
NA	TRBD1	TRBJ2-1	TRBV6-6	CASRAGGQGVNEQFF	TGTGCCAGCAGAGCCGGGGGACAGGGGGTTAATGAGCAGTTCTTC
NA	NA	TRBJ2-1	TRBV7-3	CASSLYAPGDYNEQFF	TGTGCCAGCAGCTTATACGCCCCCGGCGATTACAATGAGCAGTTCTTC
few	NA	TRBJ2-6	TRBV7-9	CASSKTAGNSGANVLTF	TGTGCCAGCAGCAAGACGGCGGGCAACTCTGGGGCCAACGTCCTGACTTTC
NA	TRBD1	TRBJ2-7	TRBV3-1	CASSQGPGGNYEQYF	TGTGCCAGCAGCCAAGGTCCAGGGGGAAACTACGAGCAGTACTTC
NA	NA	TRBJ2-3	TRBV21-1	CASSKGRQYF	TGTGCCAGCAGCAAAGGTCGGCAGTATTTT